These 14 T cell receptor beta chains were sequenced from one sample in a study of regulatory T cells in long-lasting Graves disease. TCR beta libraries were built with iRepertoire HTBI primers and Arm-PCR of CDR3 regions. From the multiplex PCR reads, TCRdb called clonotypes with MiXCR, one entry per CDR3 protein. Found here are under 350,000 distinct CDR3 sequences, 20% to 25% of them singletons; the top ten hold around three fifths. Regarding time point: persistent/refractory GD, antithyroid drugs over 5 years with positive TRAb. The TCR library used RNA extracted from PBMCs. This sample comprised peripheral blood mononuclear cells (PBMCs), obtained when the disease was refractory, from a patient treated with antithyroid drugs. These receptors came from a female donor with Graves disease.

The chain links TRBV6-5 to TRBJ2-7; 9 bases align to TRBD1. Trimming took 4 bases from V and 2 from J; bases not matched to a gene: 6. The CDR3 contains 15 residues. Germline CDR1 MNHEY, CDR2 SVGAGI. CDR3 in amino acids: CASSSGTGFAYEQYF. The DNA for the CDR3 is TGTGCCAGCAGTTCCGGGACAGGGTTCGCCTACGAGCAGTACTTC.

The rearrangement joins TRBV6-2 or TRBV6-3 to TRBJ2-2, with 10 bases lining up with TRBD2. This CDR3 comprises 21 residues. The V gene's germline CDR1 is MNHEY and CDR2 SVGEGT. V was clipped by 0 bases and J by 4 bases; unmatched bases: 17. The CDR3 loop reads CASSYSRLLAGVVGPTGELFF. CDR3 DNA: TGTGCCAGCAGTTACTCGAGACTGCTAGCGGGAGTGGTAGGGCCCACCGGGGAGCTGTTTTTT.

This clonotype turned up a few times. CDR3 in amino acids: CASSLPLVRDPGAYNEQFF. The CDR3 coding sequence is TGTGCCAGCAGTCTACCTTTGGTAAGGGACCCTGGGGCCTACAATGAGCAGTTCTTC. The V and J genes are TRBV28 and TRBJ2-1; D is tentatively TRBD1 or TRBD2 (5 bases each). Trimming left V 5 bases short and J 2 bases short, with 25 bases between. This CDR3 spans 19 amino acids. The germline V gene encodes CDR1 MDHEN and CDR2 SYDVKM.

This clonotype was found many times. V usage is TRBV28 and J usage is TRBJ2-7; D gene uncertain. Germline CDR1 is MDHEN and CDR2 is SYDVKM. The CDR3 has 12 amino acids. With 5 bases removed from V and 4 bases from J, the gap between germline ends came to 9 bases. CDR3 in amino acids: CASSPRGYEQYF. Here the CDR3 DNA reads TGTGCCAGCAGTCCGCGAGGTTACGAGCAGTACTTC.

In the case of this clonotype: Here the CDR3 omits its conserved ending phenylalanine or tryptophan, so a read error is the likely source. The CDR3 loop reads CSVGGTGSHEQYS. The CDR3 DNA reads TGCAGCGTTGGGGGGACAGGGTCCCACGAGCAGTACTCC. V gene TRBV29-1 combines with J gene TRBJ2-7, with 9 bases fitting TRBD1. The V and J ends lost 4 bases and 5 bases, in that order; junction bases with no gene match: 6. Germline loops: CDR1 SQVTM, CDR2 ANQGSEA. CDR3 length: 13 amino acids.

This clonotype appeared a few times. The chain carries TRBV30 and TRBJ1-5, with D hard to call. The germline gives CDR1 GTSNPN, CDR2 SVGIG (reference sequence). The CDR3 is 12 amino acids. Trimming removed 5 bases from V and 5 bases from J, with 10 bases in between. DNA of the CDR3: TGTGCCTGGGGCGTAGAAGATCAGCCCCAGCATTTT. Translated: CAWGVEDQPQHF.

This chain joins TRBV19 and TRBJ1-5; TRBD1 matches at 8 bases. Germline CDR1 LNHDA, CDR2 SQIVND (reference sequence). The CDR3 contains 17 residues. V shed 0 bases and J 3 bases; nucleotides not matched to a gene: 7. CDR3 bases: TGTGCCAGTAGTATAGAATGGAACAGGGGGAACAATCAGCCCCAGCATTTT. As protein: CASSIEWNRGNNQPQHF.

The V gene is TRBV14, the J gene TRBJ2-7, with D maybe TRBD1 (5 bases). The CDR3 consists of 16 residues. The V end was cut by 4 bases, the J end by 2 bases, with 18 bases between. Germline loops: CDR1 SGHDN, CDR2 FVKESK. The CDR3 region is CASSRKGMVSPYEQYF. The CDR3 coding sequence is TGTGCCAGCAGCCGAAAGGGGATGGTGAGTCCCTACGAGCAGTACTTC.

V is TRBV7-9 and J is TRBJ1-2, with D unresolved. Trimming took 0 bases from V and 1 from J, leaving 12 bases between them. This CDR3 is built from 16 residues. The germline V gene encodes CDR1 SEHNR and CDR2 FQNEAQ (reference sequence). For the CDR3, the DNA is TGTGCCAGCAGCTTAGCGCCAGAGTGGAGTAACTATGGCTACACCTTC. Protein: CASSLAPEWSNYGYTF.

The V and J genes are TRBV7-2 and TRBJ2-5; a weak D match, TRBD1 (6 bases). Germline values: CDR1 SGHTA, CDR2 FQGNSA. The CDR3 runs to 15 residues. Between the trimmed V and J ends, which lost 5 bases and 5 bases, there was a span of 18 bases. The CDR3 sequence: CASSPSEGVRETQYF. The CDR3, as DNA: TGTGCCAGCAGCCCTTCTGAGGGGGTGAGGGAGACCCAGTACTTC.

Only a few counts were recorded for this clonotype. The V call is TRBV7-2, the J call TRBJ2-5, with 9 bases matching TRBD1. The V segment lost 6 bases and the J segment 4 bases; nucleotides outside the gene matches: 6. The CDR3 spans 14 residues. The germline CDR1 and CDR2 sequences are SGHTA and FQGNSA. The CDR3 nucleotides are TGTGCCAGCAGTTTCCGGGACAGGGTAGAGACCCAGTACTTC. It translates to CASSFRDRVETQYF.

This clonotype was recorded at least ten times. The junction departs from the called germline gene at one end, perhaps through a read error. This chain connects TRBV30 to TRBJ1-1, with D tentatively TRBD1 (5 bases). Germline lookup yields CDR1 GTSNPN and CDR2 SVGIG (reference sequence). The CDR3 consists of 10 residues. The CDR3 coding sequence is TGTGTCTGGGGGGGGAGTGAAGCTTTCTTT. Translation: CVWGGSEAFF.

This clonotype was counted only a few times. The CDR3 sequence is CATSQSLAKNIQYF. DNA of the CDR3: TGTGCCACCAGCCAGTCTCTAGCCAAAAACATTCAGTACTTC. This chain joins TRBV15 and TRBJ2-4, with D unresolved. The germline gives CDR1 LNHNV, CDR2 YYDKDF (reference sequence). V lost 5 bases and J lost 0, with 8 bases in between. The CDR3 has 14 amino acids.

This chain's CDR3 is CASSHATLAGGSNEQFF. CDR3 DNA sequence: TGTGCCAGCAGCCATGCGACTCTAGCGGGAGGTTCCAATGAGCAGTTCTTC. V and J are TRBV6-1 and TRBJ2-1; TRBD2 matches 11 bases. This CDR3 is built from 17 residues. J was trimmed by 6 bases and V by 6 bases; bases with no gene match: 13. Per germline, CDR1 MNHNS and CDR2 SASEGT.